This TCR beta chain was profiled in a study of blood T cells in healthy people across ages. Using a J-beta primer mix together with a sample-barcoded 5' primer, a second PCR was run for roughly 7 to 12 cycles. Each CDR3 protein is one row after TCRdb ran MiXCR on the 5' RACE reads. The sample shows 1.5 million or so distinct CDR3 sequences, approximately 43% of them seen only once. V lost 2 bases, J lost 6 bases, and 8 bases stayed unmatched. The CDR3 consists of 15 residues. Sequencing input: blood. This chain connects TRBV12-3 or TRBV12-4 to TRBJ1-2; 8 bases agree with TRBD1. The clonotype comes from a woman aged 18-29 years in good health. The CDR3 nucleotides are TGTGCCAGCAGTTTATTCCAGGGGGCCGTCGATGGCTACACCTTC. Amino acids: CASSLFQGAVDGYTF.